The source of this T cell receptor beta chain is a study of shared clonotypes between healthy human individuals. Germline V gene sequence: CDR1 MNHEY, CDR2 SMNVEV (reference sequence). The germline V and J ends were trimmed by 0 bases and 1 base, with 7 bases remaining between them. The CDR3 extends over 14 amino acids. Method: immunoSEQ multiplex PCR; TCRdb's copy keeps in-frame clones and lacks some. The table includes hundreds of thousands of clones, roughly 96% detected once. Sequencing was carried out using memory CD8+ T cells sorted from blood. Documented subset: CD45RO+ cells pooled with CCR7-negative TemRA cells. The chain is built from TRBV27 and TRBJ2-7; D is ambiguous. This sequence originates from a man aged 25-45 years in good health. The CDR3 nucleotides read TGTGCCAGCAGTTTATCGACACGGTCCTACGAGCAGTACTTC. Protein sequence: CASSLSTRSYEQYF.